The 3 T cell receptor beta chains below come from one sample, sequenced in a study of CD8 T cells in Susac syndrome. Reverse transcription of about 0.5 to 1 ug RNA used random hexamers. TCRdb called the immunoSEQ multiplex PCR reads again in MiXCR, with one record for every CDR3 protein. The sample carries 65,000 to 90,000 distinct CDR3 sequences, approximately 94% recorded once. The sequencing sample was made of CD8+ T cells from PBMCs. These receptor sequences come from a human donor with multiple sclerosis.

The J gene is TRBJ1-1, the V gene TRBV18; the D gene is possibly TRBD1 (5 bases). V was clipped by 2 bases and J by 1 base, with 8 bases between them. The CDR3 extends over 14 amino acids. Germline V gene data show CDR1 as KGHSH and CDR2 as LQKENI. As DNA, the CDR3 is TGTGCCAGCTCACCAGGGGGGTCGAACACTGAAGCTTTCTTT. Translation: CASSPGGSNTEAFF.

This chain joins TRBV5-4 and TRBJ2-3; TRBD2 aligns across 10 bases. The CDR3 extends over 15 amino acids. Per the germline V gene, CDR1 is SGHNT and CDR2 is YYREEE (reference sequence). Unmatched junction bases numbered 0, after V lost 1 base and J lost 1 base. The CDR3 nucleotides are TGTGCCAGCAGCTTGACTAGCGGGGGCACAGATACGCAGTATTTT. Protein: CASSLTSGGTDTQYF.

This clonotype was seen once. The chain joins TRBV14 to TRBJ2-3; perhaps TRBD2 as D (5 bases). With 5 bases removed from V and 7 bases from J, the gap between germline ends came to 13 bases. The germline gives CDR1 SGHDN, CDR2 FVKESK. The CDR3 length is 13 residues. The CDR3 DNA sequence: TGTGCCAGCAGCTACGGGGTACTCAATACGCAGTATTTT. It specifies CASSYGVLNTQYF.